These 2 T cell receptor beta chains came from one sample sequenced in a study of identical twins. TCRdb fed the 5' RACE reads into MiXCR, producing one record per CDR3 protein. The sample has approximately 500,000 distinct CDR3 sequences, roughly 24% seen once. These data were likewise used in another study, on T cells expressing NK-cell markers.

Sequenced input: CD4+ T cells sorted from blood. The receptor source for this set is a woman between 18 and 30 years old in good health.

Concerning this clonotype: This may be a read error, as it is one base from a much larger clone. J is TRBJ2-7 and V is TRBV12-3 or TRBV12-4; 9 bases are a match to TRBD1. The CDR3 contains 15 residues. V shed 6 bases, J shed 3 bases, and the junction held 9 bases outside the gene matches. CDR3 sequence (DNA): TGTGCCAGCAGCAAGGGACAGGGTAACCACTACGAGCAGTACTTC. Its translation: CASSKGQGNHYEQYF.

The CDR3 protein is CASSLGDRLRYEQYF. The CDR3 coding sequence is TGTGCCAGCAGCTTGGGGGACCGCTTACGCTACGAGCAGTACTTC. The J gene is TRBJ2-7, the V gene TRBV11-1; either TRBD1 or TRBD2 may supply D (5 bases each). This CDR3 has 15 amino acids. V was clipped by 3 bases and J by 3 bases, with 15 bases between them. The germline V gene encodes CDR1 SGHAT and CDR2 FQDESV (reference sequence).